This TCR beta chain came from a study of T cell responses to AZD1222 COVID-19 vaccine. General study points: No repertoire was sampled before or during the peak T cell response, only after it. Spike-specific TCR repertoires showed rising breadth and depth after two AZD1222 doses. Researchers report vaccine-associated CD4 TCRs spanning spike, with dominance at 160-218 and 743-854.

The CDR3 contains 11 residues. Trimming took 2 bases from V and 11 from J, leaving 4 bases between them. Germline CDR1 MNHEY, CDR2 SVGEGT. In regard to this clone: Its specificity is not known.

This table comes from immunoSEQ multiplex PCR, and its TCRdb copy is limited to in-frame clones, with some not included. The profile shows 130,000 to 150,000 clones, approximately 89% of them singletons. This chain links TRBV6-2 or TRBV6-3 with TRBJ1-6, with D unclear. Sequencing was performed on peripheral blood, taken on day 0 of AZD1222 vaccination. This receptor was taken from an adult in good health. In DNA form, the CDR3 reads TGTGCCAGCAGTTACCCTACACCCCTCCACTTT. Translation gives CASSYPTPLHF.